This TCR beta chain emerged from a study of naive and memory T cell subsets. Study results and limitations: Naive repertoires, especially CD8, held a few larger clonotypes, possibly memory cells re-expressing CD45RA.

Both TRBC1 and TRBC2 were covered by a beta constant-region primer of two equimolar oligonucleotides. The ligated cDNA underwent four PCR rounds using SP2 and nested alpha and beta constant-region primers. TCRdb re-analysed the UMI-ligation and nested PCR reads in MiXCR, keeping a single row per CDR3 protein. Counted here are around 160,000 distinct CDR3 sequences, 15% to 20% occurring once; the ten biggest clones make up just over 0.14%. V shed 1 base, J shed 4 bases, and the junction held 12 bases outside the gene matches. The CDR3 covers 18 residues. This clonotype was seen once. Its antigen is not identified.

This TCR came from a human donor in good health. The rearrangement links TRBV23-1 to TRBJ1-5; 8 bases are shared with TRBD1. TRBV23-1 is known as an ORF, though its function is uncertain. The sample taken for sequencing was naive CD4+ T cells from blood. For the CDR3, the DNA is TGCGCCAGCAGTCAATGGTTTCAGGGGGCGCGAAGAAATCAGCCCCAGCATTTT. Amino acids: CASSQWFQGARRNQPQHF.